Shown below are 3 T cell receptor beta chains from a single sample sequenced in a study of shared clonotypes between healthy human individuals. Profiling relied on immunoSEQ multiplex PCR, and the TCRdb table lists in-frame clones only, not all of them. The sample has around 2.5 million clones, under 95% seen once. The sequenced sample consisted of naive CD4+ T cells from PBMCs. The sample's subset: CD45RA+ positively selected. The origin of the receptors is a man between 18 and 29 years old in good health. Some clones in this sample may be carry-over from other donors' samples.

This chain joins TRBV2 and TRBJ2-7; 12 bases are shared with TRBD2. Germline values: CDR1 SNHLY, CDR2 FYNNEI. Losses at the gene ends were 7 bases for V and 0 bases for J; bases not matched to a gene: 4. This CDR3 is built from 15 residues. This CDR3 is CASTRTSGNSYEQYF. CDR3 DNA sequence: TGTGCCAGCACCCGGACTAGCGGGAACTCCTACGAGCAGTACTTC.

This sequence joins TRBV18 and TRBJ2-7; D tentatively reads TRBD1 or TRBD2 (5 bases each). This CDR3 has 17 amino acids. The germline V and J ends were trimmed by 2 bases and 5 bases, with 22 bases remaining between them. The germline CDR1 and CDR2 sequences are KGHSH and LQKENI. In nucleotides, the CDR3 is TGTGCCAGCTCACCAGTTCTTTCCGGGACGGTGGTCCACGAGCAGTACTTC. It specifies CASSPVLSGTVVHEQYF.

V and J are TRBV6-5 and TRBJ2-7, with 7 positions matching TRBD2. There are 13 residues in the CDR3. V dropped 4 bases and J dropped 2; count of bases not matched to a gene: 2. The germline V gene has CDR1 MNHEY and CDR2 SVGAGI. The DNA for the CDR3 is TGTGCCAGCAGTTCAGCGGGGACCTACGAGCAGTACTTC. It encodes CASSSAGTYEQYF.